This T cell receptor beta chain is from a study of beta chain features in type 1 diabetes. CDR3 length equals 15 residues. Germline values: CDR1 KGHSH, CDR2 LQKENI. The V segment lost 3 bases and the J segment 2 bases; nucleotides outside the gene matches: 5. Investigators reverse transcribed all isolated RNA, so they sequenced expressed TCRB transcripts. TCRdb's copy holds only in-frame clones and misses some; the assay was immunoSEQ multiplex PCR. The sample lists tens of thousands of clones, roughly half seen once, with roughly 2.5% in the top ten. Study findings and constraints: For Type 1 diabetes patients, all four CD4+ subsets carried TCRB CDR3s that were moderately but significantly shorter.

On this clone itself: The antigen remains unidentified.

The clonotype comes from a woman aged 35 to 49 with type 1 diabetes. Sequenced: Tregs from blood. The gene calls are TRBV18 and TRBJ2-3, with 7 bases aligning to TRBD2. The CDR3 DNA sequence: TGTGCCAGCTCACCGACGGGGGGACCCACAGATACGCAGTATTTT. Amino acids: CASSPTGGPTDTQYF.